The rows below give T cell receptor beta chains drawn from one sample of a study of preoperative IRX-2 immunotherapy in early breast cancer. Using immunoSEQ multiplex PCR, the repertoire was profiled, and TCRdb retains in-frame clones only, with some absent. The sample lists around 62,000 clones; approximately 95% were seen once. The specimen was obtained from a patient treated with IRX-2 immunotherapy. The receptors were sampled from a human donor with breast cancer. The CDR3 runs from the conserved cysteine through the conserved F or W. The D gene is left open where the match is weak. For some rows the clone size is stated as once, few or many, or as a class when expanded; others skip it.

.,TRBJ2-5,TRBV5-1,TRBD1,CASSSGGVETQYF,TGCGCCAGCAGCTCAGGGGGTGTAGAGACCCAGTACTTC
.,TRBJ1-1,TRBV2,.,CASSRQVGTEAFF,TGTGCCAGCAGTAGACAGGTAGGAACTGAAGCTTTCTTT
.,TRBJ2-7,TRBV19,TRBD1,CASRSDRGGTYEQYF,TGTGCCAGTAGATCGGACAGGGGGGGGACCTACGAGCAGTACTTC
.,TRBJ1-1,TRBV5-1,.,CASSISGDTEAFF,TGCGCCAGCAGCATATCAGGGGACACTGAAGCTTTCTTT
.,TRBJ2-6,TRBV7-9,TRBD1,CASSRDRERTLSGANVLTF,TGTGCCAGCAGCCGAGACAGGGAGCGAACCCTTTCTGGGGCCAACGTCCTGACTTTC
.,TRBJ2-3,TRBV6-6,.,CASSYGRVPGRDTQYF,TGTGCCAGCAGTTATGGTAGAGTTCCGGGAAGAGATACGCAGTATTTT
.,TRBJ2-1,TRBV11-3,.,CASSPNLGQSSYNEQFF,TGTGCCAGCAGCCCCAATCTCGGACAGAGCTCCTACAATGAGCAGTTCTTC
.,TRBJ2-3,TRBV2,.,CASNPSIRSDTQYF,TGTGCCAGCAACCCTAGTATTAGGTCAGATACGCAGTATTTT
.,TRBJ2-5,TRBV4-2,TRBD2,CASSQDELAGKETQYF,TGTGCCAGCAGCCAAGATGAATTAGCGGGTAAAGAGACCCAGTACTTC
.,TRBJ2-1,TRBV5-1,.,CASSLSPTYNEQFF,TGCGCCAGCAGCTTGAGCCCTACCTACAATGAGCAGTTCTTC
.,TRBJ2-7,TRBV4-1,.,CASSRGFGTASYEQYF,TGCGCCAGCAGCCGAGGGTTTGGGACGGCCTCCTACGAGCAGTACTTC
.,TRBJ1-1,TRBV29-1,.,CSVGGQMNTEAFF,TGCAGCGTTGGGGGGCAGATGAACACTGAAGCTTTCTTT
.,TRBJ2-3,TRBV7-6,.,CASSLGGRGTDTQYF,TGTGCCAGCAGCTTAGGTGGCAGGGGAACAGATACGCAGTATTTT
once,TRBJ2-3,TRBV5-4,TRBD2,CASRWERGILTDTQYF,TGTGCCAGCAGATGGGAGCGGGGGATACTCACAGATACGCAGTATTTT
.,TRBJ1-4,TRBV6-4,.,CASSRDLNEKLFF,TGTGCCAGCAGTAGGGACTTGAATGAAAAACTGTTTTTT
.,TRBJ1-2,TRBV7-2,TRBD1,CASRGQVRANYGYTF,TGTGCCAGCAGGGGACAGGTACGGGCTAACTATGGCTACACCTTC
.,TRBJ2-1,TRBV11-2,.,CASSNGQASSNNEQFF,TGTGCCAGCAGCAACGGACAAGCAAGCAGCAACAATGAGCAGTTCTTC
.,TRBJ2-5,TRBV5-1,.,CASSNPGLYQETQYF,TGCGCCAGCAGCAACCCAGGGCTGTACCAAGAGACCCAGTACTTC
once,TRBJ2-5,TRBV11-1,TRBD2,CASSLTSGRYSQETQYF,TGTGCCAGCAGCTTGACTAGCGGGAGGTACTCCCAAGAGACCCAGTACTTC
.,TRBJ2-5,TRBV5-4,TRBD1,CASSRDSQETQYF,TGTGCCAGCAGCCGGGACAGTCAAGAGACCCAGTACTTC
.,TRBJ1-4,TRBV18,.,CASSSRGTTNEKLFF,TGTGCCAGCTCATCCCGGGGTACAACTAATGAAAAACTGTTTTTT
.,TRBJ1-3,TRBV27,.,CASSLSTGTGNTIYF,TGTGCCAGCAGTTTAAGCACAGGGACTGGAAACACCATATATTTT
.,TRBJ1-2,TRBV4-2,.,CASSQEALRDWVNYGYTF,TGTGCCAGCAGCCAAGAGGCTTTAAGGGACTGGGTCAACTATGGCTACACCTTC
.,TRBJ2-1,TRBV9,TRBD2,CASSVGFGTSLRQVNNEQFF,TGTGCCAGCAGCGTAGGCTTCGGGACTAGCCTCAGGCAGGTGAACAATGAGCAGTTCTTC
.,TRBJ1-5,TRBV28,.,CASSFGNQPQHF,TGTGCCAGCAGTTTTGGAAATCAGCCCCAGCATTTT
.,TRBJ2-2,TRBV4-1,TRBD2,CASSPRLAPNTGELFF,TGCGCCAGCAGCCCTCGACTAGCGCCGAACACCGGGGAGCTGTTTTTT
.,TRBJ2-6,TRBV18,.,CASSPPGSGANVLTF,TGTGCCAGCTCACCACCGGGCTCTGGGGCCAACGTCCTGACTTTC
once,TRBJ2-3,TRBV27,TRBD2,CASLGAGGPPGTDTQYF,TGTGCCAGTTTGGGGGCGGGAGGGCCACCGGGCACAGATACGCAGTATTTT
.,TRBJ1-4,TRBV2,.,CATAGEGGKLFF,TGTGCCACCGCAGGGGAAGGTGGAAAACTGTTTTTT
.,TRBJ2-1,TRBV12-2,.,CASRLGTVNNEQFF,TGTGCAAGTCGCTTAGGGACAGTCAACAATGAGCAGTTCTTC